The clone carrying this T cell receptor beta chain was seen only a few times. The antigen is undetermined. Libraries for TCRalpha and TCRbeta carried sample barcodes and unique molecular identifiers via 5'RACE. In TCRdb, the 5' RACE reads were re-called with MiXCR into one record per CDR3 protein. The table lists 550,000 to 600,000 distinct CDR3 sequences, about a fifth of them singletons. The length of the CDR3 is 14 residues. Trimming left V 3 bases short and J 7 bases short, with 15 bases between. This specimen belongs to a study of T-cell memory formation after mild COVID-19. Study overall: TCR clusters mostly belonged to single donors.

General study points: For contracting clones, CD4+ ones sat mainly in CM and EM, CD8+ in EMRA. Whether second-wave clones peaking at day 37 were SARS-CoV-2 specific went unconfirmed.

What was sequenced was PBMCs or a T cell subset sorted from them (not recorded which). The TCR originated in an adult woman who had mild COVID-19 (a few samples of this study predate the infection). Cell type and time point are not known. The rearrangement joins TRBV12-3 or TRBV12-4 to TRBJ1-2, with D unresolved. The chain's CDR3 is CASSFQALSSGYTF. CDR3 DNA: TGTGCCAGCAGTTTTCAGGCCCTAAGTAGTGGCTACACCTTC.